This T cell receptor beta chain stems from a study of memory CD8 T cells in hepatitis C reinfection. Study-level background: HCV reinfection: RNA-positive following two negative tests at least 60 days apart.

Profiled with immunoSEQ multiplex PCR; TCRdb holds only in-frame clones, not every one. The profile shows 45,000 to 55,000 clones, over 85% of them singletons. Time point described: pre-reinfection, 55 to 20 weeks before reinfection detection. TCR sequencing was done directly ex vivo on sorted cells, without expansion in vitro. The CDR3 sequence is 16 residues long. After removal of 4 bases from V and 9 bases from J, the junction contained 14 bases not matched to a gene. CDR1 is SGHNT and CDR2 is YYREEE in the germline V gene (reference sequence). Sequenced sample: naive CD8+ T cells sorted from blood. The source of this sequence is a man aged 18 to 29 with hepatitis C virus infection. The V call is TRBV5-4, the J call TRBJ2-1, with 9 bases fitting TRBD1. This chain's CDR3 is CASSVYRDRATIEQFF. Written as DNA, the CDR3 is TGTGCCAGCAGCGTGTACCGGGACAGGGCAACAATTGAGCAGTTCTTC.